Presented here are 29 T cell receptor beta chains from one specimen sequenced in a study of naive and memory T cell subsets. Four PCR rounds used nested alpha and beta constant region primers plus the SP2 primer. One entry per CDR3 protein results from TCRdb running MiXCR on the 5' RACE reads. The data show 50,000 to 60,000 distinct CDR3 sequences, with about 8.3% seen just once and roughly 8.9% held by the top ten. The library had UMIs added by 3' ligation of an oligonucleotide to TCR cDNA. The receptor set was obtained from a female donor in good health.

V and J are TRBV7-3 and TRBJ2-7; 11 nucleotides align to TRBD2. The CDR3 runs to 17 residues. Germline V lookup: CDR1 SGHTA, CDR2 FQGTGA. The V segment lost 5 bases and the J segment 5 bases; nucleotides outside the gene matches: 14. Here the CDR3 reads CASSARSGLAGGHEQYF. The CDR3 DNA sequence: TGTGCCAGCAGCGCCCGGTCCGGACTAGCGGGTGGCCACGAGCAGTACTTC. The variable domain in full, with the rest retrieved from reference TRBV7-3 and TRBJ2-7, is GAGVSQTPSNKVTEKGKYVELRCDPISGHTALYWYRQSLGQGPEFLIYFQGTGAADDSGLPNDRFFAVRPEGSVSTLKIQRTERGDSAVYLCASSARSGLAGGHEQYFGPGTRLTVT.

This clonotype has at least ten counts. This chain uses TRBV3-1 with TRBJ1-2, with TRBD1 matching over 10 bases. The germline CDR1 and CDR2 sequences are LGHDT and YNNKEL (reference sequence). V shed 3 bases, J shed 9 bases, and the junction held 7 bases outside the gene matches. This CDR3 region has 14 residues. CDR3 loop: CASSQTGQGLRYTF. DNA of the CDR3: TGTGCCAGCAGCCAGACGGGACAGGGGTTGCGCTACACCTTC.

Only a few counts were recorded for this clonotype. The chain is built from TRBV6-2 or TRBV6-3 and TRBJ2-4; D not certain. V lost 0 bases to trimming and J lost 0 bases, with 9 bases between them. There are 16 residues in the CDR3. Per germline, CDR1 MNHEY and CDR2 SVGEGT. The chain's CDR3 is CASSYSHTLAKNIQYF. Here the CDR3 DNA reads TGTGCCAGCAGTTACTCGCATACGCTAGCCAAAAACATTCAGTACTTC.

This clonotype came up a few times. DNA for the CDR3: TGCAGTGCTTTCAACGGGACACGGAGGAAGCAGTACTTC. It yields the protein CSAFNGTRRKQYF. The V and J genes are TRBV20-1 and TRBJ2-7; the D gene is possibly TRBD1 (6 bases). The CDR3 contains 13 residues. CDR1 DFQATT and CDR2 SNEGSKA come from the germline V gene (reference sequence). The germline V and J ends were trimmed by 5 bases and 8 bases, with 19 bases remaining between them.

This clonotype was found a few times. The chain combines TRBV3-1 with TRBJ2-2, with 8 nucleotides matching TRBD1. In germline, CDR1 is LGHDT, CDR2 YNNKEL (reference sequence). J lost 3 bases, V lost 4 bases, and 4 bases had no gene match. This CDR3 has 15 amino acids. CDR3: CASSLGQGDTGELFF. The CDR3 DNA reads TGTGCCAGCAGCCTCGGACAGGGAGACACCGGGGAGCTGTTTTTT.

This chain uses TRBV2 with TRBJ2-7; 8 bases are shared with TRBD2. V was clipped by 7 bases and J by 1 base; unmatched bases: 6. Germline V gives CDR1 SNHLY, CDR2 FYNNEI. The CDR3 runs to 14 residues. CDR3 nucleotides: TGTGCCAGCACTAGGAGCGGGGGATCCTACGAGCAGTACTTC. It codes for CASTRSGGSYEQYF. Variable domain in full (rest from reference TRBV2 and TRBJ2-7): EPEVTQTPSHQVTQMGQEVILRCVPISNHLYFYWYRQILGQKVEFLVSFYNNEISEKSEIFDDQFSVERPDGSNFTLKIRSTKLEDSAMYFCASTRSGGSYEQYFGPGTRLTVT.

This clonotype has ten or more counts. The germline gene is not matched at one end of the junction; a read error may be the cause. In DNA, the CDR3 is TGCGCCAGCAGCTACAGGGGAGGTAATTCACCCCCCCACTTT. It specifies CASSYRGGNSPPHF. The rearrangement links TRBV5-1 to TRBJ1-6, with 7 bases aligning to TRBD1. The CDR3 has 14 residues. CDR1 SGHRS and CDR2 YFSETQ come from the germline V gene.

CDR3 coding DNA: TGTGCCAGCAGCTTGCCAGGGATCTCCTACGAGCAGTACTTC. Protein: CASSLPGISYEQYF. The genes are TRBV5-4 and TRBJ2-7; TRBD1 is a possible D gene (5 bases). V was clipped by 1 base and J by 0 bases, with 8 bases between them. Germline V gives CDR1 SGHNT, CDR2 YYREEE (reference sequence). The CDR3 length is 14 residues.

This clonotype was seen many times. This chain links TRBV20-1 with TRBJ1-2; 7 nucleotides align to TRBD1. The trim removed 4 bases at V and 4 bases at J, leaving 3 bases unmatched. There are 12 residues in the CDR3. Germline V gives CDR1 DFQATT, CDR2 SNEGSKA (reference sequence). The CDR3 sequence: CSATRDSYGYTF. The CDR3 region has the DNA TGCAGTGCTACCAGGGACAGCTATGGCTACACCTTC.

As regards this clonotype: One end of the junction is discordant with germline, which a read error may explain. The chain has TRBV30 and TRBJ2-7, with unresolved D. The germline CDR1 and CDR2 sequences are GTSNPN and SVGIG (reference sequence). The CDR3 sequence is 12 residues long. The CDR3 sequence: CVWSTLAYEQYF. The CDR3 DNA reads as TGTGTCTGGAGTACCCTAGCCTACGAGCAGTACTTC. Full variable domain (missing parts from reference TRBV30 and TRBJ2-7): SQTIHQWPATLVQPVGSPLSLECTVEGTSNPNLYWYRQAAGRGLQLLFYSVGIGQISSEVPQNLSASRPQDRQFILSSKKLLLSDSGFYLCVWSTLAYEQYFGPGTRLTVT.

CDR3 sequence (DNA): TGTGCCAGCAGTTACTCCCGTTCCCTATACACAGATACGCAGTATTTT. Its protein is CASSYSRSLYTDTQYF. The rearrangement joins TRBV6-5 to TRBJ2-3, with D unresolved. Between the trimmed V and J ends, which lost 0 bases and 2 bases, there was a span of 12 bases. The CDR3 totals 16 residues. CDR1 and CDR2 (germline): MNHEY, SVGAGI.

This chain connects TRBV9 to TRBJ1-3, with D possibly being TRBD1 (6 bases). Germline CDR1 is SGDLS and CDR2 is YYNGEE. Trimming cost V 5 bases and J 6 bases, with 15 bases left between them. This CDR3 spans 14 amino acids. In DNA form, the CDR3 reads TGTGCCAGCAGTAGGGGGGGCGCCTTAAACACCATATATTTT. Residues: CASSRGGALNTIYF.

This clonotype was counted ten times or more. The chain recombines TRBV5-4 with TRBJ1-2; possible D gene TRBD1, 6 bases. Looked up from germline, CDR1 is SGHNT and CDR2 is YYREEE (reference sequence). Trimming left V 1 base short and J 5 bases short, with 9 bases between. There are 13 residues in the CDR3. Here the CDR3 reads CASSLWTAYGYTF. The DNA for the CDR3 is TGTGCCAGCAGCTTGTGGACAGCTTATGGCTACACCTTC.

This clonotype has more than one count but fewer than ten. The chain uses TRBV7-2 and TRBJ1-2; weak D call: TRBD1 (5 bases). This CDR3 region has 15 residues. The ends were cut back, 5 bases at V and 6 bases at J, with 19 bases in the middle. Germline loops: CDR1 SGHTA, CDR2 FQGNSA. The CDR3 DNA reads as TGTGCCAGCAGCCCATGGGACGCCGGTGGTGATGGCTACACCTTC. The encoded protein is CASSPWDAGGDGYTF.

The rearrangement uses TRBV3-1 and TRBJ2-1, with TRBD2 matching 9 bases. Germline values: CDR1 LGHDT, CDR2 YNNKEL (reference sequence). V shed 4 bases and J 3 bases; nucleotides not matched to a gene: 4. This CDR3 contains 15 residues. CDR3 protein: CASSPLAGRYNEQFF. The CDR3 DNA is TGTGCCAGCAGCCCACTAGCGGGCCGCTACAATGAGCAGTTCTTC.

This chain connects TRBV4-2 to TRBJ2-7; 11 bases fit TRBD1. From germline, CDR1 is LGHNA and CDR2 YNFKEQ. V was pared by 4 bases and J by 5 bases, with 10 bases of the junction left unmatched. The CDR3 covers 16 residues. The CDR3 coding sequence is TGTGCCAGCAGCCTAGAGACCCGGGACAGGGGGAACGAGCAGTACTTC. It specifies CASSLETRDRGNEQYF.

This clonotype has more than one count but fewer than ten. The chain links TRBV12-3 or TRBV12-4 to TRBJ1-1; 7 bases line up with TRBD1. With V trimmed by 6 bases and J by 10 bases, 8 bases remained unmatched. The CDR3 sequence is 12 residues long. In DNA, the CDR3 is TGTGCCAGCAGCGACGAGAGGGGGCCAGCTTTCTTT. Protein product: CASSDERGPAFF.

Comment on this clonotype: It may be a read error: a sequence one base away is much more abundant. This sequence joins TRBV6-1 and TRBJ1-5; D ambiguous. CDR3 size: 14 residues. Germline loops: CDR1 MNHNS, CDR2 SASEGT. This CDR3 reads CASRWLNSNRPQHF. The CDR3 DNA sequence: TGTGCCAGCAGATGGCTGAACTCCAATCGGCCCCAGCATTTT.

This clonotype was observed a handful of times. The V gene is TRBV20-1, the J gene TRBJ2-3, with 11 nucleotides matching TRBD2. Trimming at V came to 6 bases and at J to 4 bases, leaving 6 bases not matched to a gene. Looked up from germline, CDR1 is DFQATT and CDR2 is SNEGSKA (reference sequence). This CDR3 comprises 14 residues. The DNA for the CDR3 is TGCAGTGCCGCCGGGACTAGCGGTCCAGATACGCAGTATTTT. This encodes CSAAGTSGPDTQYF.

The rearrangement links TRBV11-2 to TRBJ1-1, with D possibly TRBD1 on 6 matching bases. This CDR3 has 14 amino acids. The germline V and J ends were trimmed by 5 bases and 3 bases, with 13 bases remaining between them. Germline V gives CDR1 SGHAT, CDR2 FQNNGV. CDR3 bases: TGTGCCAGCAGCCCGGGGGGCTACGACACTGAAGCTTTCTTT. Translating gives CASSPGGYDTEAFF.

The V and J genes are TRBV6-2 or TRBV6-3 and TRBJ2-4; D is undetermined. CDR1 is MNHEY and CDR2 is SVGEGT in the germline V gene. V dropped 11 bases and J dropped 2 bases, with 13 bases sitting between them. The CDR3 spans 13 residues. The CDR3 sequence: CASQADSKNIQYF. The CDR3 region has the DNA TGTGCCTCCCAAGCCGACTCCAAAAACATTCAGTACTTC.

Only a few counts were recorded for this clonotype. The chain uses TRBV5-4 and TRBJ2-2; TRBD2 matches 8 bases. The CDR3 spans 16 residues. After removal of 1 base from V and 3 bases from J, the junction contained 5 bases not matched to a gene. Germline values: CDR1 SGHNT, CDR2 YYREEE (reference sequence). CDR3 sequence reads: CASSLFRGGHTGELFF. In nucleotides, the CDR3 is TGTGCCAGCAGCTTGTTCCGGGGGGGCCACACCGGGGAGCTGTTTTTT.

Written as DNA, the CDR3 is TGCAGTGCTAGAGATCTCGGGGGATACTACGAGCAGTACTTC. Translation gives CSARDLGGYYEQYF. This rearrangement joins TRBV20-1 to TRBJ2-7, with D perhaps matching TRBD2 (6 bases). Germline values: CDR1 DFQATT, CDR2 SNEGSKA (reference sequence). Trimming took off 0 bases at V and 3 bases at J, with 12 bases between the two ends. The CDR3 spans 14 residues.

This clonotype was found a few times. This sequence joins TRBV7-2 and TRBJ2-5, with 7 bases that match TRBD1. The germline V gene has CDR1 SGHTA and CDR2 FQGNSA. The V gene end was trimmed by 2 bases and the J gene end by 3 bases; junction bases not matched to a gene: 6. The CDR3 runs to 15 residues. The CDR3 DNA follows: TGTGCCAGCAGCTTAAACACAGGGGCCAAAGAGACCCAGTACTTC. It specifies CASSLNTGAKETQYF.

J is TRBJ2-3 and V is TRBV6-2 or TRBV6-3; the match to TRBD2 covers 7 bases. CDR1 and CDR2 (germline): MNHEY, SVGEGT. CDR3 length: 17 amino acids. Germline trimming cut 0 bases from V and 2 bases from J; bases unmatched to any gene: 8. The CDR3 spells CASSYSAGRETTDTQYF. The CDR3 DNA reads TGTGCCAGCAGTTACTCCGCCGGGCGGGAGACCACAGATACGCAGTATTTT.

This chain joins TRBV11-3 and TRBJ2-7, with D perhaps matching TRBD1 or TRBD2 (5 bases each). CDR3 length: 14 amino acids. Germline V gene data show CDR1 as SGHNT and CDR2 as YENEEA. V lost 3 bases and J 3 bases, leaving 12 bases between the germline ends. CDR3 amino acids: CASSFGAGGYEQYF. CDR3 DNA: TGTGCCAGCAGCTTCGGGGCTGGAGGCTACGAGCAGTACTTC.

In DNA, the CDR3 is TGTGCCAGCAGCTTAGCTGGCAGAGGAGAGACCCAGTACTTC. Translated, it gives CASSLAGRGETQYF. The chain employs TRBV7-2 and TRBJ2-5; D call uncertain. The V gene lost 0 bases and the J gene lost 4 bases, with 9 bases spanning the gap. The CDR3 sequence is 14 residues long. Germline assignment: CDR1 SGHTA and CDR2 FQGNSA.

This clonotype has at least ten counts. This chain uses TRBV3-1 with TRBJ1-2; D gene ambiguous. The V end lost 4 bases, the J end lost 8 bases, and 14 bases lay between the germline ends. The germline CDR1 and CDR2 sequences are LGHDT and YNNKEL (reference sequence). The CDR3 sequence is 13 residues long. The CDR3 sequence: CASSLRSSGGYTF. CDR3 DNA: TGTGCCAGCAGCCTCAGATCCTCTGGGGGCTACACCTTC.

In its sample, this clonotype was seen many times. This chain uses TRBV5-4 with TRBJ2-7; possibly TRBD1 for D (5 bases). Trimming pared 4 bases from V and 5 bases from J, leaving 16 bases between. This CDR3 region has 14 residues. The germline CDR1 and CDR2 sequences are SGHNT and YYREEE (reference sequence). The CDR3 region is CASSLYTGFDEQYF. CDR3 bases: TGTGCCAGCAGCCTCTACACAGGCTTCGACGAGCAGTACTTC.